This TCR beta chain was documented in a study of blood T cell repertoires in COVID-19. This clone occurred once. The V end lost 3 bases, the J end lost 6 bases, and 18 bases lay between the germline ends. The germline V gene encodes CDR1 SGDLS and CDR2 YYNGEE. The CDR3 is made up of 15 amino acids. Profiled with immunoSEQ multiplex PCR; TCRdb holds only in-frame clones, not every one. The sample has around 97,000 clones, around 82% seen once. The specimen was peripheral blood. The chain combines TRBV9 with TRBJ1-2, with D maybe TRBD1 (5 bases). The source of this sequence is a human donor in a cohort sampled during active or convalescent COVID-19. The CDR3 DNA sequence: TGTGCCAGCAGCGCCCGGGGGGGGGAGTATCATGGCTACACCTTC. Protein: CASSARGGEYHGYTF.